This paragraph covers one TCR beta chain sequence. Looked up from germline, CDR1 is SGHRS and CDR2 is YFSETQ. This CDR3 region has 16 residues. Trimming removed 3 bases from V and 5 bases from J, with 18 bases in between. The data belong to a study of CD8 T cells in Susac syndrome. With random hexamers, 0.5 to 1 ug RNA was reverse transcribed. TCR beta CDR3 was amplified by immunoSEQ multiplex PCR. This amplification extended across 54 Vbeta and 13 Jbeta segments. TCRdb passed the immunoSEQ multiplex PCR reads through MiXCR, listing each CDR3 protein once. The sample carries roughly 100,000 distinct CDR3 sequences, 96% recorded once.

Sequencing was done on a sample of CD8+ T cells from PBMCs. This receptor was identified in a human donor with Susac syndrome. The chain links TRBV5-1 to TRBJ2-1; the D gene is possibly TRBD2 (7 bases). This CDR3 reads CASSSTWGGLNNEQFF. DNA for the CDR3: TGCGCCAGCAGCTCAACGTGGGGGGGCCTAAACAATGAGCAGTTCTTC. Full variable domain (outside the CDR3, taken from reference TRBV5-1 and TRBJ2-1): KAGVTQTPRYLIKTRGQQVTLSCSPISGHRSVSWYQQTPGQGLQFLFEYFSETQRNKGNFPGRFSGRQFSNSRSEMNVSTLELGDSALYLCASSSTWGGLNNEQFFGPGTRLTVL.